This entry describes one T cell receptor (beta chain). Its antigen remains unidentified. Within one base of it there is no much larger clone, and no base qualities were kept. This sample stems from a study of T cells in Graves' hyperthyroidism and ophthalmopathy (dated by TCRdb to the late 2010s). Context from the whole study: Peripheral blood was sampled at the time of initial diagnosis, prior to any treatment. The 100 discovery patients were randomly split 7:3 into training and test sets. After blood sampling, hyperthyroidism patients were treated with methimazole at a starting dose of 30 mg daily, and ophthalmopathy patients were treated with high-dose intravenous methylprednisolone. In more than 5 Graves' hyperthyroidism patients, the study also compared T-cell repertoires from thyroid tissue with T-cell repertoires from blood. The paper describes TCR Vbeta CDR3 sequencing of 135 peripheral blood samples, made up of approximately 40 ophthalmopathy patients, around 78 hyperthyroidism patients and 17 progressor patients. Prospective prediction of ophthalmopathy was tested in an independent validation cohort consisting of fewer than 20 hyperthyroidism patients and around 16 patients who later progressed to ophthalmopathy. A discovery cohort of roughly 100 patients, 43 with Graves' ophthalmopathy and about 58 with stable Graves' hyperthyroidism, was used to find distinguishing TCR V-J signatures. Broader findings and caveats from the paper: During validation, the model predicted progression to ophthalmopathy a median of around 6 months ahead of onset, with almost 71% sensitivity and roughly 75% specificity. Ophthalmopathy was separated from stable hyperthyroidism by a 13 V-J signature model, with just over 85% sensitivity and roughly 81% specificity obtained in cross-validation and 80%/75% obtained in testing. Most expanded thyroid clonotypes (frequency above 0.001) were also found in blood, which suggests that blood repertoires may mirror thyroid immune responses. No statistical method was used to set the sample size in advance, and investigators knew the group allocation.

The hyperthyroidism patients were between 18 and 65 years old and newly diagnosed, with a disease duration of less than 2 months. Patients with uncontrolled infections, other autoimmune diseases, pregnancy or lactation were excluded. Diagnoses relied on clinical symptoms, serum thyroxine and TRAb, thyroid ultrasound and orbital computed tomography. For progressor patients, blood was drawn at the first diagnosis of hyperthyroidism, before any ophthalmopathy symptoms had appeared. PBMCs were separated from under 12 ml of fresh peripheral blood using Ficoll-Paque density gradient centrifugation. Progressor patients were first diagnosed with Graves' hyperthyroidism and then developed ophthalmopathy during follow-up. Trizol reagent was used to extract total RNA, and RNA quality was then checked on an Agilent 2100 Bioanalyzer. Amplification of TCR beta CDR3 regions was carried out from RNA transcripts. For the first round of RT-PCR on the TCR CDR3, the HTBI primer set was used together with the Qiagen OneStep RT-PCR kit. A second multiplex PCR round built the libraries, followed by size selection and purification. Sequencing of the libraries was done on an Illumina HiSeq2000 using paired-end 100 bp reads. Processing in the source paper ran as follows. SOAPnuke was used to process the raw data, removing reads that contained adapters or uncalled bases, had a mean Phred below 15, or lacked an exact match to the constant primer or identifier. COPE v1.2.5 was used to merge high-quality paired reads, and clonotypes were defined as unique nucleotide sequences. MiTCR v1.1 was used to align the clonotypes against IMGT TRBV, TRBD and TRBJ reference segments. Analysis was restricted to V-J combinations with a frequency above 0.0001, which covered over 98% of repertoires. The TCS score was defined as F50 (clonal expansion) divided by E x V (chaos), with BLOSUM62-based TCRdist calculated between CDR3 peptides within each V-J. Welch's t-statistics and random forest reduced 450 to 600 V-J features to some 14, which were used in a naive Bayes classifier (R e1071). TCRdb cleaned the public reads at Q25 with fastp, built clones with MiXCR and kept in-frame beta chains. Duplicate CDR3 protein sequences are folded into a single record with the most common DNA and genes. The V and J calls reflect TCRdb's pipeline rather than the authors' work. For this sample the table gives 150,000 or so distinct CDR3 sequences, of which around 21% were detected only once. The ten largest clones represent about 70% of the sample.

Sequenced sample: blood. This TCR came from a woman between 45 and 60 years old with Graves' hyperthyroidism that later progressed to Graves' ophthalmopathy.

The CDR3 has the sequence CASSNPQREEVADTQYF. The DNA sequence is as follows: TGTGCCAGCAGTAATCCCCAGCGGGAGGAGGTTGCAGATACGCAGTATTTT. The chain joins TRBV11-2 to TRBJ2-3, with 9 junctional bases fitting TRBD2. Clipping removes 6 bases from V and 4 bases from J, with 14 as the unmatched junction base count. Based on the germline V gene, the CDR1 and CDR2 sequences are SGHAT and FQNNGV. Spanning cysteine to phenylalanine, the CDR3 consists of 17 amino acids. CDR3 DNA is the only sequence kept; it has 51 bases, read in frame from the first base.